This T cell receptor (beta chain) was recorded in a study of beta chain features in type 1 diabetes. Each of the sorted populations had a purity greater than 98%. The CDR3 has 15 residues. V dropped 2 bases and J dropped 2 bases, with 13 bases sitting between them. Germline lookup yields CDR1 GTSNPN and CDR2 SVGIG (reference sequence). All of the isolated RNA was reverse transcribed, so expressed TCRB transcripts were sequenced. Method: immunoSEQ multiplex PCR; TCRdb's copy keeps in-frame clones and lacks some. The repertoire holds about 190,000 clones, with roughly 8% as singletons. Study-level points and caveats: These data did not resolve whether HLA type affects TCRB rearrangement. Shortening of TCRB CDR3s, moderate but significant, appeared in all four CD4+ subsets of Type 1 diabetes patients.

Notes on this clone: Its cognate antigen is unknown.

The sequencing sample was made of central memory CD4+ T cells from blood. This TCR was recovered from a man aged 18 to 30 with type 1 diabetes. This chain links TRBV30 with TRBJ2-4; D is possibly TRBD2 (6 bases). The CDR3 DNA reads as TGTGCCTGGAGTAGGAGGGACGGGACCAAAAACATTCAGTACTTC. It yields the protein CAWSRRDGTKNIQYF. The full variable domain, with the rest looked up from reference TRBV30 and TRBJ2-4, is SQTIHQWPATLVQPVGSPLSLECTVEGTSNPNLYWYRQAAGRGLQLLFYSVGIGQISSEVPQNLSASRPQDRQFILSSKKLLLSDSGFYLCAWSRRDGTKNIQYFGAGTRLSVL.